The rows below give T cell receptor beta chains drawn from one sample of a study of CD8 T cells in ankylosing spondylitis. Each CDR3 protein is one row after TCRdb ran MiXCR on the 5' RACE reads. The sample records under 150,000 distinct CDR3 sequences, approximately 9.9% being singletons. The sequenced sample consisted of blood, either unsorted or a sorted T cell fraction (not recorded which). These receptors were taken from a male donor with ankylosing spondylitis or in good health (not recorded which). The conserved cysteine and the conserved F or W are not part of the CDR3 here. Each record gives: CDR3 length, V gene, D gene, CDR3 protein. A D gene is named only where the DNA matches it firmly.

cdr3_length: 13
v_call: TRBV6-5
d_call: TRBD1
cdr3_aa: ASSNHGTGRYEQY

cdr3_length: 12
v_call: TRBV7-2
d_call: NA
cdr3_aa: ASSLGTTTGELF

cdr3_length: 16
v_call: TRBV6-5
d_call: NA
cdr3_aa: ASSYSASASSGANVLT

cdr3_length: 10
v_call: TRBV20-1
d_call: NA
cdr3_aa: SARGMEYEQY

cdr3_length: 13
v_call: TRBV3-1
d_call: TRBD2
cdr3_aa: ASCLAEYVYNEQF

cdr3_length: 13
v_call: TRBV4-2
d_call: NA
cdr3_aa: ASSQVRSRYNEQF

cdr3_length: 11
v_call: TRBV9
d_call: NA
cdr3_aa: ASSANPAYEQY

cdr3_length: 13
v_call: TRBV20-1
d_call: NA
cdr3_aa: SARDAKTTNEKLF

cdr3_length: 13
v_call: TRBV5-1
d_call: NA
cdr3_aa: ASSAGGYNTDTQY

cdr3_length: 13
v_call: TRBV7-9
d_call: NA
cdr3_aa: ASSLYQGHTYEQY

cdr3_length: 12
v_call: TRBV12-3/TRBV12-4
d_call: TRBD2
cdr3_aa: ASSPGLASAEQF

cdr3_length: 12
v_call: TRBV12-3/TRBV12-4
d_call: NA
cdr3_aa: ASSSLLNTDTQY

cdr3_length: 12
v_call: TRBV6-5
d_call: NA
cdr3_aa: ASSIRWKGEKLF

cdr3_length: 15
v_call: TRBV19
d_call: NA
cdr3_aa: ASSLVVVLKLTGELF

cdr3_length: 14
v_call: TRBV12-3/TRBV12-4
d_call: NA
cdr3_aa: ASSFQASWEYNEQF

cdr3_length: 13
v_call: TRBV9
d_call: TRBD1
cdr3_aa: ASSNDRASINEQF

cdr3_length: 11
v_call: TRBV5-1
d_call: TRBD1
cdr3_aa: ASSPTGTTEAF

cdr3_length: 9
v_call: TRBV12-3/TRBV12-4
d_call: NA
cdr3_aa: ASSPRDEQF

cdr3_length: 11
v_call: TRBV20-1
d_call: NA
cdr3_aa: SARNGGRLEQY

cdr3_length: 14
v_call: TRBV7-8
d_call: NA
cdr3_aa: ASIIRRGGKNTEAF

cdr3_length: 15
v_call: TRBV7-2
d_call: TRBD2
cdr3_aa: ASSLGASGRSADTQY

cdr3_length: 12
v_call: TRBV5-6
d_call: TRBD2
cdr3_aa: ASSLKLAGYEQY

cdr3_length: 15
v_call: TRBV23-1
d_call: NA
cdr3_aa: ASNRGWGPLNTGELF

cdr3_length: 14
v_call: TRBV20-1
d_call: NA
cdr3_aa: SAQGGWTGYGDIQY

cdr3_length: 11
v_call: TRBV29-1
d_call: TRBD1
cdr3_aa: SATTGGQETQY

cdr3_length: 13
v_call: TRBV4-2
d_call: NA
cdr3_aa: ASSPTRQSYNEQF

cdr3_length: 9
v_call: TRBV5-8
d_call: NA
cdr3_aa: ASSLIYEQY

cdr3_length: 11
v_call: TRBV20-1
d_call: NA
cdr3_aa: SVTGTSGNTIY

cdr3_length: 14
v_call: TRBV12-3/TRBV12-4
d_call: TRBD2
cdr3_aa: ASSLVEREFPGELF

cdr3_length: 10
v_call: TRBV6-5
d_call: NA
cdr3_aa: ASSDPRSEQY

cdr3_length: 14
v_call: TRBV7-9
d_call: NA
cdr3_aa: ASSLAGRSSKNIQY

cdr3_length: 11
v_call: TRBV20-1
d_call: TRBD2
cdr3_aa: SAASGRLNEQF

cdr3_length: 11
v_call: TRBV12-3/TRBV12-4
d_call: NA
cdr3_aa: ASSSSPSYEQY

cdr3_length: 13
v_call: TRBV20-1
d_call: TRBD2
cdr3_aa: SAKTTSGRVYEQY

cdr3_length: 11
v_call: TRBV6-2/TRBV6-3
d_call: NA
cdr3_aa: ASTLRSGYEQY

cdr3_length: 11
v_call: TRBV7-6
d_call: NA
cdr3_aa: ASSPSVPYEQY

cdr3_length: 13
v_call: TRBV5-1
d_call: TRBD1
cdr3_aa: ASSSTGDRNEKLF

cdr3_length: 14
v_call: TRBV20-1
d_call: TRBD1
cdr3_aa: SASRTGPFIHTEAF

cdr3_length: 13
v_call: TRBV7-9
d_call: NA
cdr3_aa: ASSPAGQRYNEQF

cdr3_length: 16
v_call: TRBV5-6
d_call: TRBD2
cdr3_aa: ASSLERGSGRRSNEQF

cdr3_length: 12
v_call: TRBV6-1
d_call: NA
cdr3_aa: ASSRSGNTDTQY